The 14 T cell receptor beta chains below all came from one sample that was sequenced in a study of regulatory T cells in long-lasting Graves disease. As to time point: persistent/refractory GD, antithyroid drugs over 5 years with positive TRAb. PBMC RNA served as the TCR library source. According to the study, TCR beta libraries were built with iRepertoire HTBI primers and CDR3-region Arm-PCR. TCRdb re-called the multiplex PCR reads with MiXCR, one entry per CDR3 protein. The table records around 460,000 distinct CDR3 sequences, roughly 21% of them present only once. The specimen comprised peripheral blood mononuclear cells (PBMCs), sampled when the disease was refractory, from a patient treated with antithyroid drugs. These receptor sequences come from a female donor with Graves disease.

This chain uses TRBV7-9 with TRBJ1-4; 7 bases align to TRBD1. Germline CDR1 SEHNR, CDR2 FQNEAQ (reference sequence). V lost 5 bases to trimming and J lost 7 bases; unmatched junction nucleotides: 1. This CDR3 comprises 12 residues. CDR3 region: CASSRDSEKLFF. In nucleotides, the CDR3 is TGTGCCAGCAGCCGGGACAGTGAAAAACTGTTTTTT.

This chain connects TRBV18 to TRBJ2-5; 12 bases align to TRBD1. The CDR3 covers 16 residues. V lost 6 bases, J lost 4 bases, and 9 bases stayed unmatched. Germline CDR1 KGHSH, CDR2 LQKENI. The CDR3 coding sequence is TGTGCCAGCTCTCTATGGGACAGGGGGCGCGGAGAGACCCAGTACTTC. The encoded protein is CASSLWDRGRGETQYF.

The chain uses TRBV7-8 and TRBJ1-1, with 7 bases lining up with TRBD1. The CDR3 runs to 18 residues. Germline CDR1 SGHVS, CDR2 FQNEAQ. Germline trimming cut 5 bases from V and 0 bases from J; bases unmatched to any gene: 15. CDR3 coding DNA: TGTGCCAGCAGCGGCCGGGACAGTTCCCAAGTTTTGAACACTGAAGCTTTCTTT. Residues: CASSGRDSSQVLNTEAFF.

V gene TRBV7-2 combines with J gene TRBJ1-2, with 10 positions matching TRBD1. Germline values: CDR1 SGHTA, CDR2 FQGNSA. J gave up 8 bases and V 4 bases, and 7 bases lay outside the gene matches. The CDR3 sequence is 14 residues long. CDR3 protein: CASSSRQGAHGYTF. The CDR3 DNA is TGTGCCAGCAGCTCTCGACAGGGGGCGCACGGCTACACCTTC.

With regard to this clonotype: A read error may explain this, as a much larger clone is one base away. The J gene is TRBJ1-2, the V gene TRBV10-3, with 7 nucleotides matching TRBD1. Germline CDR1 is ENHRY and CDR2 is SYGVKD. Unmatched junction bases numbered 10, after V lost 2 bases and J lost 7 bases. This CDR3 is built from 15 residues. The CDR3: CAISELDEGGFGYTF. CDR3 DNA sequence: TGTGCCATCAGTGAGCTAGATGAAGGGGGCTTTGGCTACACCTTC.

This clonotype appeared a few times. V gene TRBV5-1 combines with J gene TRBJ2-5, with D unresolved. Germline-derived CDR1 and CDR2 are SGHRS and YFSETQ. The CDR3 has 17 amino acids. Trimming removed 5 bases from V and 1 base from J, with 21 bases in between. The CDR3 DNA sequence: TGCGCCAGCAGTACTCGACTCCCCGGCCGTCCCCAAGAGACCCAGTACTTC. This encodes CASSTRLPGRPQETQYF.

This clonotype was found many times. This chain links TRBV2 with TRBJ2-2, with D unclear. The CDR3 is 14 amino acids. CDR1 SNHLY and CDR2 FYNNEI come from the germline V gene. V lost 7 bases and J lost 0, with 9 bases in between. CDR3 bases: TGTGCCAGCAAGGAAAGGCCGAACACCGGGGAGCTGTTTTTT. Protein: CASKERPNTGELFF.

The V and J genes are TRBV6-4 and TRBJ1-2; unclear D gene. The CDR3 has 14 amino acids. The V and J ends lost 5 bases and 6 bases respectively, with 16 bases between them. Germline V gene lookup returns CDR1 MRHNA and CDR2 SNTAGT. The CDR3 DNA follows: TGTGCCAGCAGTCGGGAGCAGATCTTGAATGGCTACACCTTC. Translating gives CASSREQILNGYTF.

The chain has TRBV14 and TRBJ2-2; 8 nucleotides align to TRBD1. The CDR3 extends over 17 amino acids. Germline CDR1 reads SGHDN; CDR2 reads FVKESK. V lost 0 bases, J lost 6 bases, and 9 bases stayed unmatched. DNA of the CDR3: TGTGCCAGCAGCCAAGATGTGGACAGGGAAATCGCCGGGGAGCTGTTTTTT. Translation: CASSQDVDREIAGELFF. The whole variable domain, remainder taken from reference TRBV14 and TRBJ2-2, is EAGVTQFPSHSVIEKGQTVTLRCDPISGHDNLYWYRRVMGKEIKFLLHFVKESKQDESGMPNNRFLAERTGGTYSTLKVQPAELEDSGVYFCASSQDVDREIAGELFFGEGSRLTVL.

This clonotype was seen a handful of times. The chain employs TRBV19 and TRBJ1-1, with D unclear. Germline loops: CDR1 LNHDA, CDR2 SQIVND (reference sequence). V gave up 8 bases and J gave up 0 bases, with 16 bases separating them. The CDR3 sequence is 15 residues long. CDR3 sequence (DNA): TGTGCCAGTTTACCGACACGGCCCATGAACACTGAAGCTTTCTTT. Its protein product is CASLPTRPMNTEAFF.

There are a few counts of this clonotype. The chain recombines TRBV5-6 with TRBJ2-5; a possible D gene is TRBD2 (7 bases). CDR3 length: 16 residues. Trimming pared 4 bases from V and 4 bases from J, leaving 20 bases between. Germline loops: CDR1 SGHDT, CDR2 YYEEEE. The CDR3 is CASSPGGRGFRETQYF. In DNA, the CDR3 is TGTGCCAGCAGCCCGGGGGGCAGGGGCTTCCGAGAGACCCAGTACTTC.

This clonotype was picked up many times. The chain couples TRBV27 to TRBJ1-5; a possible D gene is TRBD1 (5 bases). The CDR3 is 14 residues long. Germline V gene lookup returns CDR1 MNHEY and CDR2 SMNVEV (reference sequence). Trimming removed 0 bases at V and 5 bases at J, with 8 bases between. CDR3 coding DNA: TGTGCCAGCAGTTTATCAGGGGTTTATCAGCCCCAGCATTTT. Its protein is CASSLSGVYQPQHF.

This clonotype appeared a few times. This chain uses TRBV28 with TRBJ2-2; D might be TRBD1 or TRBD2, each matching 5 bases. Germline assignment: CDR1 MDHEN and CDR2 SYDVKM. This CDR3 has 14 residues. Between the trimmed V and J ends, which lost 8 bases and 5 bases, there was a span of 15 bases. CDR3 coding DNA: TGTGCCAGCTCGAGGGGCCCAAGGACCGGGGAGCTGTTTTTT. Its translation: CASSRGPRTGELFF.

With regard to this clonotype: Since a much larger clone is just one base distant, this may be a read error. The CDR3 ends on some other residue instead of the conserved phenylalanine or tryptophan, so this is likely a read error. The genes are TRBV6-2 or TRBV6-3 and TRBJ2-7; either TRBD1 or TRBD2 may supply D (5 bases each). V was clipped by 6 bases and J by 4 bases, with 19 bases between them. From germline, CDR1 is MNHEY and CDR2 SVGEGT. The CDR3 runs to 15 residues. The CDR3 DNA sequence: TGTGCCAGCAGCGACCCCGGGGCCTCCTGGTACGAGCAGTACCTC. Its protein product is CASSDPGASWYEQYL.